This TCR beta chain was profiled in a study of blood T cell repertoires in COVID-19. In the authors' workflow: Nucleated cell number was recorded as an estimate derived from reference gene primer amplification. Libraries were prepared by immunoSEQ multiplex PCR; TCRdb keeps only in-frame clonotypes and omits some of them. V, J and clone size were drawn from that table, and D and trimming were deduced from the DNA. This sample has approximately 360,000 clones, with 70% to 90% found just once. Enrollees, about 18 to 89 years old, lived in 20 to 25 US areas. The length of the CDR3 is 14 residues. Per the germline V gene, CDR1 is MNHEY and CDR2 is SVGAGI. The V end was cut by 7 bases, the J end by 3 bases, with 12 bases between.

Source material: PBMCs or T cells enriched from blood (not recorded which). V is TRBV6-5 and J is TRBJ2-2, with D perhaps TRBD1 (5 bases). The clonotype originates from a woman aged 30 to 39 with acute COVID-19. The CDR3 DNA sequence: TGTGCCAGCAAAAACGACAGAGACACCGGGGAGCTGTTTTTT. Translated, it gives CASKNDRDTGELFF.